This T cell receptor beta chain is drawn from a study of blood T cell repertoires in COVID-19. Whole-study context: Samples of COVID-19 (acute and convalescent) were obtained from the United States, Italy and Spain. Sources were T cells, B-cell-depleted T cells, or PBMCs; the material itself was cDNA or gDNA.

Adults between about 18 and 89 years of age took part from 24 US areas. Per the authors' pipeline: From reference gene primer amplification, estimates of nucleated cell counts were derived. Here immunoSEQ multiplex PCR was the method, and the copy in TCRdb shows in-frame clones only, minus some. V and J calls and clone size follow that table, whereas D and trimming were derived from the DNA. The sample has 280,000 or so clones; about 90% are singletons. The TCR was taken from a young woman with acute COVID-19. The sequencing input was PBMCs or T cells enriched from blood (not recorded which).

The CDR3 here is CATSQGAGINEQFF. CDR3 DNA sequence: TGTGCCACATCCCAAGGGGCAGGCATTAATGAGCAGTTCTTC. V is TRBV6-6 and J is TRBJ2-1; weak D call: TRBD1 (5 bases). Germline V gene data show CDR1 as MNHNY and CDR2 as SVGAGI (reference sequence). V gave up 10 bases and J gave up 7 bases, with 20 bases separating them. The CDR3 extends over 14 amino acids.